This T cell receptor beta chain was profiled in a study of T cells in Graves' hyperthyroidism and ophthalmopathy. This clonotype was seen a handful of times. CDR1 and CDR2 from the germline V gene are SGHVS and FQNEAQ. CDR3 length: 13 amino acids. Trimming took off 2 bases at V and 4 bases at J, with 9 bases between the two ends. TCR beta CDR3 sequences were amplified from RNA transcripts. In the first-round RT-PCR of the TCR CDR3, the HTBI primer set was used. TCRdb ran MiXCR on the multiplex PCR reads and lists one entry per CDR3 protein. Of 150,000 to 200,000 distinct CDR3 sequences listed, about 9.4% were seen once; the top ten hold 22%.

Sequenced sample: blood. The clonotype was recovered from a woman younger than 35 with Graves' hyperthyroidism that later progressed to Graves' ophthalmopathy. This chain uses TRBV7-8 with TRBJ2-7; no clear D gene. The CDR3 reads CASSLSSRYEQYF. The CDR3 DNA sequence: TGTGCCAGCAGCTTATCATCTCGGTACGAGCAGTACTTC.